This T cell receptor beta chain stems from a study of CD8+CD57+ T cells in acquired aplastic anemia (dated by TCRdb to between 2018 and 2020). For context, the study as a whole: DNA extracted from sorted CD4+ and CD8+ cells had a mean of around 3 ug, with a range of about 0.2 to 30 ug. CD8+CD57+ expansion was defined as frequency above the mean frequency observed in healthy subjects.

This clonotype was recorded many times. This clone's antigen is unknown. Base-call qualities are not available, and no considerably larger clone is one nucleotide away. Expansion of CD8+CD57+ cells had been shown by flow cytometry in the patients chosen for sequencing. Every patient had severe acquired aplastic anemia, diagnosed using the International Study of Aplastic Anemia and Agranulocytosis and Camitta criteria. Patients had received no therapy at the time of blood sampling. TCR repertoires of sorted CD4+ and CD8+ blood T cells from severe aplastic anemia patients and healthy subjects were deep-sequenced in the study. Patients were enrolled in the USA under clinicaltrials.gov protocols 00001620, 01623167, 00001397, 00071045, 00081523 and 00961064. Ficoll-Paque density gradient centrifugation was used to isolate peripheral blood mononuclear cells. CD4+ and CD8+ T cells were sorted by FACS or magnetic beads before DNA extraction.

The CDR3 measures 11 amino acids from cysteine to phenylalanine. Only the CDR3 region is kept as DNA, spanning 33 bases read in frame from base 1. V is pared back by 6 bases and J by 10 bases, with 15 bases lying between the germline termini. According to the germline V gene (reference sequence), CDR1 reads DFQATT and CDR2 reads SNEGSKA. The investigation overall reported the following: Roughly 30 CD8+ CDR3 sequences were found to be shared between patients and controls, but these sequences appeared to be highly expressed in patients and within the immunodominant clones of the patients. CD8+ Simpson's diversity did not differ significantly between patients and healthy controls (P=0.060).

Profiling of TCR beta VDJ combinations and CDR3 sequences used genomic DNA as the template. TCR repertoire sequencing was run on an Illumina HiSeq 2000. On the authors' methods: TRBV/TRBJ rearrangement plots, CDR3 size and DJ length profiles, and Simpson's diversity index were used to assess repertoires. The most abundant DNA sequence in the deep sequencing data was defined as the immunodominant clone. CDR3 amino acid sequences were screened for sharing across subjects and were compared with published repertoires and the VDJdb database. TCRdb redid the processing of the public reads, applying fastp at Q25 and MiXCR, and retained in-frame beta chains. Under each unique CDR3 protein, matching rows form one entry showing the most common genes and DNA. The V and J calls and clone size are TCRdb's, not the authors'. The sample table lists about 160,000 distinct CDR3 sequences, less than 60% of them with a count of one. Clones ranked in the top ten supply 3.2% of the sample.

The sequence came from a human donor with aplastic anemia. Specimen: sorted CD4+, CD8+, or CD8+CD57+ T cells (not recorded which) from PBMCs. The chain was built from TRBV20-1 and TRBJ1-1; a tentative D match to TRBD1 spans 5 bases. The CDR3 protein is CSAQLRAAAFF. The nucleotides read TGCAGTGCCCAACTCAGGGCGGCAGCTTTCTTT.